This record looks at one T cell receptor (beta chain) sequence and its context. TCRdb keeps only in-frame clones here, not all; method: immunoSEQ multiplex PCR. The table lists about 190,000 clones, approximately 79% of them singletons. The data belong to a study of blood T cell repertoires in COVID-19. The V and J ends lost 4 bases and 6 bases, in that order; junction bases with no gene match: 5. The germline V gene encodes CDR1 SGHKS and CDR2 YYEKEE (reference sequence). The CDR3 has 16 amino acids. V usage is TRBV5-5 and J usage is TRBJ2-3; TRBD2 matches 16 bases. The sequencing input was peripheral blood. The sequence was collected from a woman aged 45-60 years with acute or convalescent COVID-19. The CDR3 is CASSGKGLAGGDTQYF. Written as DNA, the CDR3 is TGTGCCAGCAGCGGAAAGGGACTAGCGGGAGGGGATACGCAGTATTTT.